This entry is about one T cell receptor (beta chain). This clone came up a few times. Its antigen remains undetermined. Per-nucleotide qualities are absent, and no much larger clonotype sits a single base away. Including cysteine and phenylalanine, the CDR3 has 17 amino acids. The kept DNA is CDR3 alone, 51 bases in frame from the first base. Reading the germline V gene gives CDR1 ENHRY and CDR2 SYGVKD. The V end loses 10 bases and the J end loses 2 bases, and a stretch of 24 bases separates them. Synthetic TCR analog templates were spiked into each PCR so that absolute template abundance could be estimated from read counts. TCRbeta CDR3 regions were amplified from genomic DNA with bias-controlled V and J gene primers using the immunoSEQ assay. Sequencing of rearranged TCRbeta segments was performed at approximately 20X coverage. The source study handled its data this way. Sequencing errors were corrected by clustering and CDR3s were annotated against IMGT to assign V, D and J genes. Downstream analyses used only productive TCRbeta rearrangements and left out out-of-frame or stop-codon sequences. Clonality was computed as one minus Shannon entropy normalized by the log of the number of unique productive sequences. Clones differing between time points or between blood and tumor were identified using Fisher's exact test with Benjamini-Hochberg correction, with an adjusted p below 0.01 applied as the threshold. The table comes from immuneACCESS by way of TCRdb, which keeps in-frame sequences with V and J called. Part of the clones is missing from these tables; in studies checked, under half for an unresolved V gene and the rest for unknown reasons. V and J calls and clone size are copied from that table; D and trimming were computed from the DNA. The sample table contains about 91,000 clones; only one count was recorded for over 90% of them. 8% to 10% of the sample is in the top ten clones.

These data originate in a study of PD-L1 blockade in urothelial cancer (dated 2017 in TCRdb). For the study in its entirety: Therapy was started in the mid-2010s for all patients, and atezolizumab 1,200 mg was administered intravenously every 3 weeks. In the same patients who had TCR sequencing, pretreatment tumors also underwent whole exome sequencing and RNA sequencing. An ECOG performance status of 0 or 1 was recorded for the patients, and 0 to 3 prior chemotherapy regimens had been received by the patients. Pretreatment tumor samples, along with matched peripheral blood collected serially before and after atezolizumab treatment, underwent TCR sequencing. Blood samples gave median yields of around 140,000 T cells and 80,000 to 90,000 unique TCRs, along with a median clonality of around 0.08. Blood samples were analyzed at two time points: 3 weeks after treatment start (second dose) and 6 weeks after treatment start. Pretreatment blood TCR-seq was available for about 27 patients, at least one posttreatment blood collection was obtained for about 24 patients, and tumor TCR-seq was available for about 24 patients. An exploratory multi-omic analysis was conducted of the somatic, immune and clinical correlates of response to PD-L1 blockade with atezolizumab in urothelial cancer. Durable clinical benefit was defined as a progression-free survival longer than 6 months, and TCR features were additionally tested against progression-free survival and overall survival. About 85% of the roughly 29 patients were males with bladder-origin urothelial cancer, and about 65% of the roughly 30 reported a prior smoking history. Durable clinical benefit was achieved by nine patients and was not achieved by 20 patients. Summary of the overall study and its limitations: A pretreatment peripheral blood TCR clonality below the median was linked to improved progression-free and overall survival. At 3 weeks after the start of treatment, tumor-associated TCR clones in peripheral blood had expanded more in patients with durable benefit (n ≈ 24, p = 0.022). Small sample size (n ≈ 29) and many exploratory analyses mean the results are intended to be hypothesis-generating.

The cohort comprised more than 25 patients with locally advanced or metastatic urothelial carcinoma treated at Memorial Sloan Kettering on a trial protocol. Peripheral blood mononuclear cells were collected pretreatment and during treatment, at between 1 and 8 total time points per patient. The Qiagen DNeasy Blood extraction kit was used to purify genomic DNA from total PBMCs and from tumor samples. Collected pretreatment and during treatment, PBMCs were isolated and stored as previously described. The V gene is TRBV10-3 and the J gene is TRBJ1-3; 6 matching bases give a weak D call of TRBD1. The receptor's source is a man aged 60 to 69 with urothelial cancer. Sequences were derived from PBMCs, sampled around atezolizumab (anti-PD-L1) treatment. The nucleotide sequence is TGTGCCACCGGACTGCGACAGGTACTTACTACTGGAAACACCATATATTTT. Its protein reads: CATGLRQVLTTGNTIYF.